Below, one T cell receptor (beta chain) is given with its context. This clonotype occurred many times. Its antigen is currently not known. No quality values exist for individual bases; no much larger clone is one base distant. The run used an Illumina HiSeq 2500. TCR beta libraries were prepared by quantitative 5'-RACE with molecular barcodes. As for the authors' bioinformatics: To identify disease-linked TCR variants, a new computational method was used, one built on a probabilistic model of VDJ rearrangement. TCRdb took the public reads, trimmed them with fastp at Q25, ran MiXCR for clone calling and kept in-frame beta chains. Each entry is one CDR3 protein sequence, shown with its most common DNA and genes. What appears here as the V and J calls and clone size reflects TCRdb's work, not the paper's. For this sample the table gives 200,000 or so distinct CDR3 sequences, of which 18% were detected only once. The ten largest clonotypes hold approximately 4% of the sample.

This sample is drawn from a study of CD8 T cells in ankylosing spondylitis (dated by TCRdb to the late 2010s). Some background on the complete study: The study profiled T cell receptor beta repertoires in healthy donors and ankylosing spondylitis patients to find disease-linked TCR variants. In total, the full study cohort was made up of about 110 healthy donors and 25 ankylosing spondylitis patients. Peripheral blood was sampled, and synovial fluid was additionally collected from ankylosing spondylitis patients. What the authors observed across the whole study: Blood from ankylosing spondylitis patients appeared to be characterized by a TCR beta motif made up of several highly homologous amino acid variants. Some motif variants were previously reported in synovial fluid and blood of reactive arthritis patients, suggesting common disease-initiation mechanisms. In peripheral blood, the disease-linked clones were found at relatively low frequencies and had a CD8+ phenotype. The disease-linked clones were reported as significantly enriched in matched synovial fluid samples from ankylosing spondylitis patients.

CDR3 length: 13 amino acids, cysteine to phenylalanine. Only the CDR3 part of the read is kept: 39 bases, read in frame from the first base. Trimming removed 1 base from V and 5 bases from J, leaving 6 bases between the germline ends. The germline V gene (reference sequence) specifies SSHAT as CDR1 and FNYEAQ as CDR2. Input material: blood, either unsorted or a sorted T cell fraction (not recorded which). This chain joins TRBV7-7 to TRBJ2-1, with the D gene too uncertain to name. The TCR originated in a male donor under 30 with ankylosing spondylitis or in good health (not recorded which). Donor details come from another sample of the same person, matched by shared clones. The CDR3 reads as follows: CASSLDLDNEQFF. The nucleotides are TGTGCCAGCAGCTTAGACCTTGACAATGAGCAGTTCTTC.